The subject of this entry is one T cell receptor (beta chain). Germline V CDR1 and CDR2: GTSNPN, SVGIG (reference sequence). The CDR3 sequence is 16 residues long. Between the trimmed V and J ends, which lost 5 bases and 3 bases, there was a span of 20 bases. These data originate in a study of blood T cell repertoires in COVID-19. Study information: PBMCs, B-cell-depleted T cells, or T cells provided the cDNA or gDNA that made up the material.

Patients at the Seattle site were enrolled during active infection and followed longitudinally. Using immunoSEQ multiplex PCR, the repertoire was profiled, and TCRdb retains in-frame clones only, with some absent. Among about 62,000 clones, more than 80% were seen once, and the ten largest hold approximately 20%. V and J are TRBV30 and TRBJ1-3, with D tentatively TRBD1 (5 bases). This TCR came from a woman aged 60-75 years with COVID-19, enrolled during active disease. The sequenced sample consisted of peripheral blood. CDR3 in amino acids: CAWVGWDYRRGNTIYF. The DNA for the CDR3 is TGTGCCTGGGTTGGATGGGACTATCGTCGTGGAAACACCATATATTTT.